The 24 T cell receptor beta chains listed next were all sequenced from one sample in a study of T-cell memory formation after mild COVID-19. Using its own MiXCR run on the 5' RACE reads, TCRdb lists one record per CDR3 protein. The data contain 240,000 or so distinct CDR3 sequences, approximately 9% of them singletons. Sequenced: PBMCs or a T cell subset sorted from them (not recorded which). The receptors originated from a man aged 18 to 29 who had mild COVID-19 (a few samples of this study predate the infection). Cell type and time point are not known.

This clonotype has only a few counts. The CDR3, as DNA: TGTGCCAGCTCACGGTACCAGGGAGGCACTAATGAAAAACTGTTTTTT. This encodes CASSRYQGGTNEKLFF. The gene calls are TRBV18 and TRBJ1-4; D possibly corresponds to TRBD1 (5 bases). The V end lost 4 bases, the J end lost 2 bases, and 14 bases lay between the germline ends. This CDR3 region has 16 residues. CDR1 and CDR2 (germline): KGHSH, LQKENI.

The sample holds many counts of this clonotype. The chain joins TRBV29-1 to TRBJ2-5; D gene ambiguous. The CDR3 has 11 residues. Germline CDR1 SQVTM, CDR2 ANQGSEA. The CDR3, as DNA: TGCGGCGCTACTCCCAGCCAGACCCAGTACTTC. It encodes CGATPSQTQYF.

The chain joins TRBV6-2 or TRBV6-3 to TRBJ1-5, with D hard to call. The CDR3 sequence is 14 residues long. Germline CDR1 MNHEY, CDR2 SVGEGT. Between the trimmed V and J ends, which lost 2 bases and 7 bases, there was a span of 12 bases. In DNA form, the CDR3 reads TGTGCCAGCAGTTACCCTCACACGTTCCAGCCCCAGCATTTT. It specifies CASSYPHTFQPQHF.

J is TRBJ1-1 and V is TRBV19; tentative D call: TRBD1 (5 bases). The germline CDR1 and CDR2 sequences are LNHDA and SQIVND (reference sequence). The CDR3 runs 13 residues. The V end was cut by 4 bases, the J end by 11 bases, with 17 bases between. The CDR3 protein is CASSKGPPERAFF. In nucleotides, the CDR3 is TGTGCCAGTAGTAAGGGACCTCCAGAGCGGGCTTTCTTT.

Ten or more counts support this clonotype. The chain has TRBV10-2 and TRBJ1-5; D is unresolved. This CDR3 spans 12 amino acids. Trimming removed 3 bases at V and 7 bases at J, with 7 bases between. Germline CDR1 is WSHSY and CDR2 is SAAADI. The CDR3 loop reads CASSDGRQPQHF. CDR3 bases: TGCGCCAGCAGTGACGGGCGACAGCCCCAGCATTTT.

This clonotype has more than one count but fewer than ten. This chain connects TRBV10-3 to TRBJ1-1; a possible D gene is TRBD1 (5 bases). V lost 7 bases, J lost 1 base, and 7 bases lay in between. Germline V gene data show CDR1 as ENHRY and CDR2 as SYGVKD. The CDR3 is 12 residues long. The CDR3 sequence: CAIKGQNTEAFF. CDR3 coding DNA: TGTGCCATCAAAGGACAGAACACTGAAGCTTTCTTT.

V usage is TRBV7-3 and J usage is TRBJ2-3; D is possibly TRBD2 (5 bases). V was trimmed by 5 bases and J by 8 bases, leaving 14 bases between them. Germline values: CDR1 SGHTA, CDR2 FQGTGA. The CDR3 totals 13 residues. CDR3 DNA: TGTGCCAGCAGCCGGGAACCATCGGGTACGCAGTATTTT. Translated: CASSREPSGTQYF.

The gene calls are TRBV6-2 or TRBV6-3 and TRBJ1-4; unclear D gene. This CDR3 spans 14 amino acids. Germline loops: CDR1 MNHEY, CDR2 SVGEGT. Trimming shortened V by 5 bases and J by 4 bases, and 11 bases separated the two germline ends. As DNA, the CDR3 is TGTGCCAGCAGTCCCTGGAGCAGTAATGAAAAACTGTTTTTT. Translating gives CASSPWSSNEKLFF.

There are a few counts of this clonotype. The V gene is TRBV11-2, the J gene TRBJ2-1, with 12 bases aligning to TRBD2. V was pared by 6 bases and J by 4 bases, with 7 bases of the junction left unmatched. The CDR3 is made up of 16 amino acids. Germline CDR1 is SGHAT and CDR2 is FQNNGV. CDR3 coding DNA: TGTGCCAGCAGAGATACTAGCGGGGGGCATTACAATGAGCAGTTCTTC. It translates to CASRDTSGGHYNEQFF.

The V gene is TRBV20-1, the J gene TRBJ2-6; no clear D. The CDR3 loop spans 14 amino acids. With 4 bases removed from V and 0 bases from J, the gap between germline ends came to 7 bases. The germline V gene has CDR1 DFQATT and CDR2 SNEGSKA (reference sequence). CDR3 sequence reads: CSAIESSGANVLTF. The CDR3 nucleotides are TGCAGTGCTATAGAAAGCTCTGGGGCCAACGTCCTGACTTTC.

This clonotype was counted between two and nine times. The chain joins TRBV3-1 to TRBJ2-3; TRBD1 is a possible D gene (5 bases). V lost 0 bases and J lost 0, with 19 bases in between. CDR1 and CDR2 from the germline V gene are LGHDT and YNNKEL (reference sequence). The CDR3 is 19 amino acids. CDR3 DNA: TGTGCCAGCAGCCAAGAAGGAGTAGGGGCAGTCCCTAGCACAGATACGCAGTATTTT. It is translated as CASSQEGVGAVPSTDTQYF.

The gene calls are TRBV5-5 and TRBJ2-7; 10 nucleotides line up with TRBD1. The CDR3 is 15 residues long. V dropped 1 base and J dropped 6; count of bases not matched to a gene: 7. Germline V gene sequence: CDR1 SGHKS, CDR2 YYEKEE (reference sequence). This CDR3 reads CASSLTGTGVIEQYV. In DNA form, the CDR3 reads TGTGCCAGCAGCTTGACGGGGACAGGGGTCATCGAGCAGTACGTC.

The V and J genes are TRBV5-4 and TRBJ2-7, with D possibly TRBD1 on 6 matching bases. The germline CDR1 and CDR2 sequences are SGHNT and YYREEE (reference sequence). This CDR3 comprises 12 residues. V lost 4 bases, J lost 9 bases, and 14 bases lay in between. CDR3 bases: TGTGCCAGCAGCATACAGGGCCGGGGGCAGTACTTC. It yields the protein CASSIQGRGQYF.

This clonotype was seen a handful of times. The J gene is TRBJ2-7, the V gene TRBV20-1; D might be TRBD1 (5 bases). CDR1 is DFQATT, CDR2 SNEGSKA, per germline (reference sequence). V was pared by 3 bases and J by 0 bases, with 9 bases between. The length of the CDR3 is 13 residues. The CDR3 here is CSASRGSSYEQYF. For the CDR3, the DNA is TGCAGTGCTAGTAGGGGAAGCTCCTACGAGCAGTACTTC.

The J gene is TRBJ2-7, the V gene TRBV7-2, with D possibly matching TRBD1 (7 bases). Germline CDR1 reads SGHTA; CDR2 reads FQGNSA. The CDR3 is made up of 14 amino acids. Trimming stripped 5 bases from V and 5 bases from J, with 16 bases between. The CDR3 is CASSHQGGVNEQYF. The DNA for the CDR3 is TGTGCCAGCAGCCACCAGGGGGGCGTGAACGAGCAGTACTTC.

This chain uses TRBV2 with TRBJ2-3; 8 bases align to TRBD2. Germline values: CDR1 SNHLY, CDR2 FYNNEI. The V segment lost 11 bases and the J segment 4 bases; nucleotides outside the gene matches: 14. The CDR3 covers 15 residues. In DNA form, the CDR3 reads TGTGCCTGCACCACCGCGGGGGGCTGGGCAGATACGCAGTATTTT. Protein: CACTTAGGWADTQYF.

This clonotype was counted between two and nine times. The chain links TRBV18 to TRBJ1-2; perhaps TRBD1 as D (5 bases). V lost 3 bases, J lost 2 bases, and 13 bases lay in between. CDR3 size: 15 residues. From germline, CDR1 is KGHSH and CDR2 LQKENI. The CDR3 spells CASSPPQGINYGYTF. CDR3 DNA sequence: TGTGCCAGCTCACCCCCCCAGGGCATCAACTATGGCTACACCTTC. Full variable domain (outside the CDR3, taken from reference TRBV18 and TRBJ1-2): NAGVMQNPRHLVRRRGQEARLRCSPMKGHSHVYWYRQLPEEGLKFMVYLQKENIIDESGMPKERFSAEFPKEGPSILRIQQVVRGDSAAYFCASSPPQGINYGYTFGSGTRLTVV.

This clonotype showed up many times. The rearrangement links TRBV7-2 to TRBJ2-4; TRBD2 agrees at 13 bases. The CDR3 runs to 16 residues. The V gene's germline CDR1 is SGHTA and CDR2 FQGNSA. With V trimmed by 5 bases and J by 2 bases, 3 bases remained unmatched. This CDR3 reads CASSTTSGGSKNIQYF. CDR3 coding DNA: TGTGCCAGCAGCACGACTAGCGGGGGGTCCAAAAACATTCAGTACTTC.

This clonotype was observed a handful of times. V gene TRBV12-5 combines with J gene TRBJ2-1, with TRBD2 matching over 8 bases. CDR3 length: 14 residues. Looked up from germline, CDR1 is LGHNT and CDR2 is FRNRAP. The V gene end was trimmed by 5 bases and the J gene end by 8 bases; junction bases not matched to a gene: 8. The CDR3 sequence is CASGPGGALDEQFF. As DNA, the CDR3 is TGTGCTAGTGGTCCCGGGGGGGCTTTGGATGAGCAGTTCTTC.

This rearrangement joins TRBV6-5 to TRBJ2-1; D possibly matches TRBD1 or TRBD2 (6 bases each). The CDR3 runs to 18 residues. The germline V gene has CDR1 MNHEY and CDR2 SVGAGI. Trimming cost V 0 bases and J 9 bases, with 24 bases left between them. The CDR3 region has the DNA TGTGCCAGCAGTTACTCGAAGGCCAGGGGAGGCGGCGGGCTTGAGCAGTTCTTC. This sequence encodes CASSYSKARGGGGLEQFF.

The rearrangement links TRBV4-2 to TRBJ2-1; 8 bases align to TRBD2. Germline V gene sequence: CDR1 LGHNA, CDR2 YNFKEQ. The CDR3 is 16 amino acids. V lost 0 bases to trimming and J lost 7 bases; unmatched junction nucleotides: 8. CDR3 region: CASSQDGSGGLNEQFF. The CDR3 bases are TGTGCCAGCAGCCAAGATGGCAGCGGGGGATTGAATGAGCAGTTCTTC.

This clonotype was observed a few times. The J gene is TRBJ1-5, the V gene TRBV3-1; D is unclear. The CDR3 contains 12 residues. V was cut by 3 bases and J by 3 bases, with 3 bases left in between. The germline V gene has CDR1 LGHDT and CDR2 YNNKEL (reference sequence). This CDR3 is CASSQNNQPQHF. CDR3 DNA sequence: TGTGCCAGCAGCCAGAACAATCAGCCCCAGCATTTT.

This clonotype was picked up a small number of times. The rearrangement joins TRBV5-6 to TRBJ1-2; the D is unclear. Germline V gene lookup returns CDR1 SGHDT and CDR2 YYEEEE. The CDR3 runs 16 residues. Trimming left V 0 bases short and J 1 base short, with 13 bases between. CDR3 sequence: CASSLGSGGYNYGYTF. CDR3 nucleotides: TGTGCCAGCAGCTTGGGGTCAGGAGGCTATAACTATGGCTACACCTTC.

V gene TRBV20-1 combines with J gene TRBJ2-3, with 10 bases lining up with TRBD2. The CDR3 runs 15 residues. Germline CDR1 reads DFQATT; CDR2 reads SNEGSKA (reference sequence). The J segment lost 1 base and the V segment lost 5 bases, leaving 6 bases of the junction unmatched. CDR3 sequence reads: CSASGLAGGTDTQYF. In DNA form, the CDR3 reads TGCAGTGCTTCCGGGCTAGCGGGGGGCACAGATACGCAGTATTTT.